A single sample is the source of the 23 T cell receptor beta chains below, sequenced in a study of beta chain features in type 1 diabetes. The entirety of the isolated RNA underwent reverse transcription, so expressed TCRB transcripts were sequenced. Sequencing was performed with immunoSEQ multiplex PCR; in TCRdb, only in-frame clones are kept and a portion is missing. The table records almost 350,000 clones, 7.5% to 9% of them present only once. The sample taken for sequencing was central memory CD4+ T cells from blood. The receptors were gathered from a woman between 18 and 30 years old in good health.

The chain carries TRBV15 and TRBJ2-2; possibly TRBD2 for D (6 bases). Germline V gene lookup returns CDR1 LNHNV and CDR2 YYDKDF (reference sequence). The CDR3 loop spans 16 amino acids. V lost 1 base and J lost 8, with 17 bases in between. The CDR3 reads CATSRVAGFGGGELFF. CDR3 sequence (DNA): TGTGCCACCAGCAGAGTGGCGGGGTTCGGTGGTGGGGAGCTGTTTTTT.

This clone showed up just a few times. A much more abundant neighbour one base away suggests this may be a read error. The chain joins TRBV6-1 to TRBJ2-3; no reliable D call. The V and J ends lost 3 bases and 4 bases respectively, with 2 bases between them. Germline CDR1 and CDR2: MNHNS and SASEGT. The CDR3 spans 11 residues. The CDR3 DNA sequence: TGTGCCAGCAGTGACCCAGATACGCAGTATTTT. It encodes CASSDPDTQYF.

This clone was recorded a few times. The chain has TRBV10-3 and TRBJ2-3; 7 bases are a match to TRBD2. The CDR3 is 12 amino acids. J was trimmed by 4 bases and V by 9 bases; bases with no gene match: 4. From germline, CDR1 is ENHRY and CDR2 SYGVKD. CDR3 region: CAIGRESDTQYF. The CDR3 nucleotides read TGTGCCATAGGGCGGGAGTCAGATACGCAGTATTTT.

This sequence joins TRBV5-1 and TRBJ2-1; 10 bases fit TRBD2. The germline V gene has CDR1 SGHRS and CDR2 YFSETQ. The V segment lost 6 bases and the J segment 4 bases; nucleotides outside the gene matches: 7. There are 15 residues in the CDR3. The chain's CDR3 is CASTMTSGPYNEQFF. DNA for the CDR3: TGCGCCAGCACCATGACTAGCGGGCCTTACAATGAGCAGTTCTTC.

This clone was counted a few times. The V call is TRBV19, the J call TRBJ1-5, with 10 bases matching TRBD1. Losses at the gene ends were 7 bases for V and 4 bases for J; bases not matched to a gene: 4. From germline, CDR1 is LNHDA and CDR2 SQIVND (reference sequence). This CDR3 spans 14 amino acids. The chain's CDR3 is CASKGTGDNQPQHF. DNA for the CDR3: TGTGCCAGTAAGGGGACAGGGGATAATCAGCCCCAGCATTTT.

This clone was seen at least ten times. The rearrangement joins TRBV28 to TRBJ2-6, with a tentative D call TRBD2 (6 bases). Trimming cost V 9 bases and J 2 bases, with 14 bases left between them. This CDR3 region has 15 residues. CDR1 and CDR2 (germline): MDHEN, SYDVKM. CDR3 loop: CASTRGGTGANVLTF. CDR3 DNA: TGTGCCAGTACCCGGGGCGGGACTGGGGCCAACGTCCTGACTTTC.

This clone turned up a few times. The chain carries TRBV5-1 and TRBJ2-5, with TRBD2 as a possible D gene (5 bases). This CDR3 spans 15 amino acids. The V end lost 0 bases, the J end lost 5 bases, and 14 bases lay between the germline ends. Germline V lookup: CDR1 SGHRS, CDR2 YFSETQ. CDR3 amino acids: CASSLADSTTETQYF. In nucleotides, the CDR3 is TGCGCCAGCAGCTTGGCGGACTCCACCACGGAGACCCAGTACTTC.

The genes are TRBV5-1 and TRBJ2-3; 7 bases fit TRBD2. Trimming at V came to 7 bases and at J to 4 bases, leaving 9 bases not matched to a gene. Germline assignment: CDR1 SGHRS and CDR2 YFSETQ. This CDR3 is 14 amino acids long. Here the CDR3 DNA reads TGCGCCAGCCCTGGAGGACTAGGGCCAGATACGCAGTATTTT. Translation: CASPGGLGPDTQYF.

About this clone: A single base separates this from a much larger clone, so it may be a read error. This sequence joins TRBV6-5 and TRBJ2-7; TRBD2 matches 10 bases. Germline assignment: CDR1 MNHEY and CDR2 SVGAGI. V gave up 2 bases and J gave up 6 bases; unmatched junction bases: 7. The CDR3 length is 15 residues. CDR3 nucleotide sequence: TGTGCCAGCAGTTACCAAGCGGGAGGGCCGGGCGAGCAGTACTTC. Its protein product is CASSYQAGGPGEQYF.

A few counts support this clone. The chain is built from TRBV9 and TRBJ2-5; 10 bases fit TRBD2. Germline V lookup: CDR1 SGDLS, CDR2 YYNGEE. V shed 0 bases and J 3 bases; nucleotides not matched to a gene: 5. The CDR3 sequence is 16 residues long. CDR3 nucleotides: TGTGCCAGCAGCGTAGGGCGAGCGGGAGGGGAAGAGACCCAGTACTTC. Protein: CASSVGRAGGEETQYF.

J is TRBJ2-3 and V is TRBV4-3; 9 bases map to TRBD2. V gave up 3 bases and J gave up 6 bases; unmatched junction bases: 4. Germline-derived CDR1 and CDR2 are LGHNA and YSLEER. There are 14 residues in the CDR3. The CDR3, as DNA: TGCGCCAGCAGCCATAGCGGGAGAGTGGATACGCAGTATTTT. Translation gives CASSHSGRVDTQYF.

DNA for the CDR3: TGCGCCAGCAGCCCGGACAGGAATCAGCCCCAGCATTTT. As protein: CASSPDRNQPQHF. The gene calls are TRBV5-1 and TRBJ1-5; TRBD1 matches 7 bases. The V and J ends lost 4 bases and 4 bases, in that order; junction bases with no gene match: 2. Germline assignment: CDR1 SGHRS and CDR2 YFSETQ. The CDR3 runs 13 residues.

This clone was seen a handful of times. The rearrangement uses TRBV7-2 and TRBJ2-7; 9 bases agree with TRBD2. The CDR3 runs 15 residues. The V segment lost 5 bases and the J segment 3 bases; nucleotides outside the gene matches: 8. Germline V gene sequence: CDR1 SGHTA, CDR2 FQGNSA. CDR3 residues: CASSPAGGALYEQYF. The CDR3, as DNA: TGTGCCAGCAGCCCAGCGGGAGGAGCTCTCTACGAGCAGTACTTC.

This clone appeared a few times. This chain links TRBV19 with TRBJ2-2, with D unclear. Germline CDR1 LNHDA, CDR2 SQIVND (reference sequence). CDR3 length equals 12 residues. V lost 3 bases and J 7 bases, leaving 6 bases between the germline ends. CDR3 residues: CASSIENGELFF. In DNA form, the CDR3 reads TGTGCCAGTAGTATCGAAAACGGGGAGCTGTTTTTT.

J is TRBJ2-5 and V is TRBV11-2; D is undetermined. The CDR3 runs to 12 residues. The ends were cut back, 5 bases at V and 5 bases at J, with 9 bases in the middle. Per the germline V gene, CDR1 is SGHAT and CDR2 is FQNNGV. Here the CDR3 reads CASSGLKETQYF. In nucleotides, the CDR3 is TGTGCCAGCAGCGGCCTGAAGGAGACCCAGTACTTC.

This clone showed up just a few times. This chain links TRBV5-1 with TRBJ2-1, with D perhaps TRBD2 (6 bases). Per the germline V gene, CDR1 is SGHRS and CDR2 is YFSETQ. Trimming pared 4 bases from V and 0 bases from J, leaving 11 bases between. This CDR3 is built from 15 residues. The CDR3 sequence: CASSVGLGSYNEQFF. CDR3 nucleotide sequence: TGCGCCAGCAGCGTGGGACTCGGCTCCTACAATGAGCAGTTCTTC.

In its sample, this clone was seen a few times. The CDR3 sequence is CASSQVLAGGGEQFF. Written as DNA, the CDR3 is TGTGCCAGCAGCCAAGTATTGGCGGGGGGGGGTGAGCAGTTCTTC. This chain uses TRBV4-2 with TRBJ2-1; 9 bases are shared with TRBD2. CDR3 size: 15 residues. CDR1 and CDR2 (germline): LGHNA, YNFKEQ. V dropped 1 base and J dropped 9; count of bases not matched to a gene: 7.

This clone was seen more than once but under ten times. V and J are TRBV2 and TRBJ2-5; D gene uncertain. Germline-derived CDR1 and CDR2 are SNHLY and FYNNEI. This CDR3 has 12 amino acids. Trimming cost V 5 bases and J 5 bases, with 9 bases left between them. The CDR3 sequence: CASSQVTETQYF. The CDR3 bases are TGTGCCAGCAGTCAGGTTACCGAGACCCAGTACTTC. The full variable domain, with the rest looked up from reference TRBV2 and TRBJ2-5, is EPEVTQTPSHQVTQMGQEVILRCVPISNHLYFYWYRQILGQKVEFLVSFYNNEISEKSEIFDDQFSVERPDGSNFTLKIRSTKLEDSAMYFCASSQVTETQYFGPGTRLLVL.

The chain employs TRBV19 and TRBJ2-7; D gene uncertain. Germline V CDR1 and CDR2: LNHDA, SQIVND (reference sequence). This CDR3 comprises 15 residues. Trimming stripped 4 bases from V and 4 bases from J, with 17 bases between. CDR3 nucleotides: TGTGCCAGTAGTAGGACGACGGCGGACGCATACGAGCAGTACTTC. Translation: CASSRTTADAYEQYF.

This clone was observed a few times. The gene calls are TRBV6-5 and TRBJ1-5, with TRBD1 identical over 8 bases. V lost 7 bases, J lost 2 bases, and 1 base stayed unmatched. The CDR3 extends over 13 amino acids. Germline CDR1 reads MNHEY; CDR2 reads SVGAGI. CDR3 DNA sequence: TGTGCCAGCACGGGACAGGGCAATCAGCCCCAGCATTTT. Translated: CASTGQGNQPQHF.

The V gene is TRBV7-8, the J gene TRBJ2-2, with D maybe TRBD1 (5 bases). Germline CDR1 and CDR2: SGHVS and FQNEAQ. The CDR3 consists of 15 residues. V lost 5 bases and J 0 bases, leaving 10 bases between the germline ends. The CDR3 region is CASSPTAANTGELFF. CDR3 nucleotides: TGTGCCAGCAGCCCGACAGCCGCGAACACCGGGGAGCTGTTTTTT.

The DNA of the CDR3 is TGTGCCAGCAGACAGGGTGGCTCTGGGGCCAACGTCCTGACTTTC. Protein sequence: CASRQGGSGANVLTF. This chain connects TRBV6-1 to TRBJ2-6, with D perhaps TRBD1 (6 bases). The length of the CDR3 is 15 residues. Trimming shortened V by 6 bases and J by 0 bases, and 9 bases separated the two germline ends. Looked up from germline, CDR1 is MNHNS and CDR2 is SASEGT.

This clone showed up just a few times. The CDR3 region has the DNA TGTGCCAGCCCGGGGTATAGCACAGATACGCAGTATTTT. Translated, it gives CASPGYSTDTQYF. The rearrangement uses TRBV2 and TRBJ2-3, with D possibly being TRBD2 (5 bases). There are 13 residues in the CDR3. CDR1 and CDR2 from the germline V gene are SNHLY and FYNNEI. V was clipped by 8 bases and J by 0 bases, with 9 bases between them. The whole variable domain, remainder taken from reference TRBV2 and TRBJ2-3, is EPEVTQTPSHQVTQMGQEVILRCVPISNHLYFYWYRQILGQKVEFLVSFYNNEISEKSEIFDDQFSVERPDGSNFTLKIRSTKLEDSAMYFCASPGYSTDTQYFGPGTRLTVL.